The rows below give T cell receptor beta chains drawn from one sample of a study of T cell responses to AZD1222 COVID-19 vaccine. This table comes from immunoSEQ multiplex PCR, and its TCRdb copy is limited to in-frame clones, with some not included. The table lists under 300,000 clones, over 85% of them singletons. The source was peripheral blood, collected on day 0 of AZD1222 vaccination. The receptors here all came from an adult in good health. The CDR3 runs from the conserved cysteine through the conserved F or W. The order of the fields is V gene, clone size, D gene, J gene, CDR3 DNA, CDR3 protein. The D gene is left open where the match is weak. Clone size is not always given. Where it is, it says once, few, many or a class for expanded clones.

V: TRBV30; size: .; D: .; J: TRBJ2-3; DNA: TGTGCCTGGAGTTCGGGGACCACAGATACGCAGTATTTT; CDR3: CAWSSGTTDTQYF
V: TRBV5-6; size: .; D: .; J: TRBJ2-1; DNA: TGTGCCAGCAATCCCTCCACGGGGTACAATGAGCAGTTCTTC; CDR3: CASNPSTGYNEQFF
V: TRBV5-1; size: .; D: .; J: TRBJ2-1; DNA: TGCGCCAGCAGCTTGGACTACGAGCAGTTCTTC; CDR3: CASSLDYEQFF
V: TRBV25-1; size: .; D: .; J: TRBJ1-1; DNA: TGTGCCAGCAGTCCCAGTTTCGGGACTGAAGCTTTCTTT; CDR3: CASSPSFGTEAFF
V: TRBV2; size: .; D: TRBD1; J: TRBJ2-5; DNA: TGTGCCAGCAGCGACCCGGGACAGGCTCTCCAAGAGACCCAGTACTTC; CDR3: CASSDPGQALQETQYF
V: TRBV7-2; size: .; D: .; J: TRBJ1-2; DNA: TGTGCCAGCACCCCACCCACAGGGCTCTTTGGCTACACCTTC; CDR3: CASTPPTGLFGYTF
V: TRBV6-5; size: .; D: TRBD2; J: TRBJ2-5; DNA: TGTGCCAGCAGTACTAGCGGGAGTTCAGAGACCCAGTACTTC; CDR3: CASSTSGSSETQYF
V: TRBV29-1; size: .; D: .; J: TRBJ1-1; DNA: TGCAGCGGGAGGATAGAGAACACTGAAGCTTTCTTT; CDR3: CSGRIENTEAFF
V: TRBV6-2/TRBV6-3; size: .; D: TRBD1; J: TRBJ1-3; DNA: TGTGCCAGCAGCGGACAGGTCCTTTTTGGAAACACCATATATTTT; CDR3: CASSGQVLFGNTIYF
V: TRBV7-3; size: .; D: .; J: TRBJ2-5; DNA: TGTGCCAGCAGCTTAACCGCCAGCGCTCAGGGGGGAGAGACCCAGTACTTC; CDR3: CASSLTASAQGGETQYF
V: TRBV28; size: few; D: .; J: TRBJ1-5; DNA: TGTGCCAGCAGTACCCCCGGGGATCAGCCCCAGCATTTT; CDR3: CASSTPGDQPQHF
V: TRBV9; size: once; D: .; J: TRBJ2-3; DNA: TGTGCCAGCAGCGTCCGCCCCACGTCCACAGATACGCAGTATTTT; CDR3: CASSVRPTSTDTQYF
V: TRBV28; size: .; D: .; J: TRBJ1-1; DNA: TGTGCCAGCAGCAAGAGAGCCCTTTACAGCGAAGCTTTCTTT; CDR3: CASSKRALYSEAFF
V: TRBV5-5; size: .; D: .; J: TRBJ1-4; DNA: TGTGCCAGCAGCTTATTGTTTGCAACTAATGAAAAACTGTTTTTT; CDR3: CASSLLFATNEKLFF
V: TRBV6-5; size: .; D: .; J: TRBJ1-1; DNA: TGTGCCAGCAGTCGGGAAGCTGAAGCTTTCTTT; CDR3: CASSREAEAFF
V: TRBV28; size: .; D: .; J: TRBJ2-2; DNA: TGTGCCAGCAGTTTAGAAGGGGTAGGAGCCACCGGGGAGCTGTTTTTT; CDR3: CASSLEGVGATGELFF
V: TRBV3-1/TRBV3-2; size: once; D: TRBD1; J: TRBJ1-4; DNA: TGTGCCAGCAGCCCCGGGACAGGGGGAGAAAAACTGTTTTTT; CDR3: CASSPGTGGEKLFF
V: TRBV6-2/TRBV6-3; size: .; D: TRBD1; J: TRBJ2-3; DNA: TGTGCCAGCAGTACCTCCCGACAGGGGCTCACAGATACGCAGTATTTT; CDR3: CASSTSRQGLTDTQYF
V: TRBV18; size: .; D: TRBD1; J: TRBJ1-2; DNA: TGTGCCAGCTCCGCGACAGGGTGGGACTATGGCTACACCTTC; CDR3: CASSATGWDYGYTF
V: TRBV6-5; size: .; D: TRBD1; J: TRBJ1-3; DNA: TGTGCCAGCAGCTCCAGGACAGGGTGGGGAAACACCATATATTTT; CDR3: CASSSRTGWGNTIYF
V: TRBV29-1; size: .; D: .; J: TRBJ2-3; DNA: TGCAGCGTTCTGGAAACAGATACGCAGTATTTT; CDR3: CSVLETDTQYF
V: TRBV6-5; size: once; D: .; J: TRBJ2-7; DNA: TGTGCCAGCACAGCTGGCTACGAGCAGTACTTC; CDR3: CASTAGYEQYF
V: TRBV25-1; size: .; D: .; J: TRBJ2-1; DNA: TGTGCCAGCAGTGTCGGCTATGAGCAGTTCTTC; CDR3: CASSVGYEQFF
V: TRBV5-4; size: .; D: TRBD1; J: TRBJ1-2; DNA: TGTGCCAGCAGCTCGGGACAGGGAGGGGACTATGGCTACACCTTC; CDR3: CASSSGQGGDYGYTF
V: TRBV6-5; size: .; D: .; J: TRBJ2-7; DNA: TGTGCCAGCAGTTATTACCCGGGACGGAGCTACGAGCAGTACTTC; CDR3: CASSYYPGRSYEQYF
V: TRBV18; size: once; D: .; J: TRBJ1-4; DNA: TGTGCCAGCTCACCAGCACAGGGCCAGGGGGAAAAACTGTTTTTT; CDR3: CASSPAQGQGEKLFF
V: TRBV7-9; size: .; D: .; J: TRBJ2-2; DNA: TGTGCCAGCAGCTTAACGGCGGGTGATACCGGGGAGCTGTTTTTT; CDR3: CASSLTAGDTGELFF
V: TRBV5-4; size: .; D: .; J: TRBJ1-4; DNA: TGTGCCAGCAGCTTGGGTCCGGGGGCGGCTAATGAAAAACTGTTTTTT; CDR3: CASSLGPGAANEKLFF
V: TRBV3-1/TRBV3-2; size: once; D: .; J: TRBJ1-6; DNA: TGTGCCAGCAGCCAAGATAGAGGAAGGAATTCACCCCTCCACTTT; CDR3: CASSQDRGRNSPLHF
V: TRBV28; size: .; D: .; J: TRBJ1-2; DNA: TGTGCCAGCAGTCGAACAGCGGGGGCCTACTATGGCTACACCTTC; CDR3: CASSRTAGAYYGYTF
V: TRBV18; size: .; D: .; J: TRBJ1-1; DNA: TGTGCCAGCTCCCCCTTGGGAAACACTGAAGCTTTCTTT; CDR3: CASSPLGNTEAFF
V: TRBV2; size: .; D: TRBD2; J: TRBJ2-7; DNA: TGTGCCAGCAGTGAAGCGCAACTAGCGGATTACGAGCAGTACTTC; CDR3: CASSEAQLADYEQYF
V: TRBV19; size: .; D: .; J: TRBJ2-3; DNA: TGTGCCAGTAGTATTGGGACCCGGACGCAGTATTTT; CDR3: CASSIGTRTQYF
V: TRBV6-5; size: few; D: TRBD1; J: TRBJ2-7; DNA: TGTGCCAGCAGTTCACAGGGGGCCCTTTCCTACGAGCAGTACTTC; CDR3: CASSSQGALSYEQYF
V: TRBV5-5; size: .; D: .; J: TRBJ2-7; DNA: TGTGCCAGCAGCTTGACTGGATCAGGAGGGGACACCTACGAGCAGTACTTC; CDR3: CASSLTGSGGDTYEQYF
V: TRBV6-1; size: .; D: .; J: TRBJ2-2; DNA: TGTGCCAGCAGTGAAGCGAGAGGGGTGACGGAGCTGTTTTTT; CDR3: CASSEARGVTELFF
V: TRBV6-5; size: .; D: .; J: TRBJ2-7; DNA: TGTGCCAGCAGCCCGACAGACCTCTACGAGCAGTACTTC; CDR3: CASSPTDLYEQYF
V: TRBV6-6; size: .; D: TRBD1; J: TRBJ2-7; DNA: TGTGCCAGCAGTCGACAGGGGACGTACGAGCAGTACTTC; CDR3: CASSRQGTYEQYF
V: TRBV28; size: .; D: .; J: TRBJ2-7; DNA: TGTGCCAGCAGTAGGGGGGACATTGGTTCCTACGAGCAGTACTTC; CDR3: CASSRGDIGSYEQYF
V: TRBV28; size: .; D: TRBD1; J: TRBJ2-2; DNA: TGTGCCAGCAGTTCAGGGGGTTGGGGCCTCCAGGGCGGATGGGGGGAGCTGTTTTTT; CDR3: CASSSGGWGLQGGWGELFF
V: TRBV10-3; size: .; D: TRBD1; J: TRBJ2-1; DNA: TGTGCCATCAGGAACCTCCGGGACAGGGTGGACAATGAGCAGTTCTTC; CDR3: CAIRNLRDRVDNEQFF
V: TRBV14; size: once; D: .; J: TRBJ1-2; DNA: TGTGCCAGCAGCCCGGCGGACAGTGGGGGCTACACCTTC; CDR3: CASSPADSGGYTF
V: TRBV7-8; size: .; D: .; J: TRBJ1-3; DNA: TGTGCCAGCAGCTTCAACTCTGGAAACACCATATATTTT; CDR3: CASSFNSGNTIYF
V: TRBV24-1; size: .; D: .; J: TRBJ2-3; DNA: TGTGCCACCAGTGATGGGGATTTCACAGATACGCAGTATTTT; CDR3: CATSDGDFTDTQYF
V: TRBV3-1/TRBV3-2; size: .; D: .; J: TRBJ2-7; DNA: TGTGCCAGCAGCCAATGGGGGGACGAGCAGTACTTC; CDR3: CASSQWGDEQYF
V: TRBV27; size: .; D: .; J: TRBJ2-5; DNA: TGTGCCAGCAGTCCCGTTTCTCAAGAGACCCAGTACTTC; CDR3: CASSPVSQETQYF
V: TRBV2; size: .; D: TRBD2; J: TRBJ2-5; DNA: TGTGCCAGCAGTGAAGGTAGTAGCGGGGGGACCCAGTACTTC; CDR3: CASSEGSSGGTQYF
V: TRBV4-1; size: .; D: .; J: TRBJ2-2; DNA: TGCGCCAGCAGCCAATCCCCCGCGAGGGGCCCCGGGGAGCTGTTTTTT; CDR3: CASSQSPARGPGELFF